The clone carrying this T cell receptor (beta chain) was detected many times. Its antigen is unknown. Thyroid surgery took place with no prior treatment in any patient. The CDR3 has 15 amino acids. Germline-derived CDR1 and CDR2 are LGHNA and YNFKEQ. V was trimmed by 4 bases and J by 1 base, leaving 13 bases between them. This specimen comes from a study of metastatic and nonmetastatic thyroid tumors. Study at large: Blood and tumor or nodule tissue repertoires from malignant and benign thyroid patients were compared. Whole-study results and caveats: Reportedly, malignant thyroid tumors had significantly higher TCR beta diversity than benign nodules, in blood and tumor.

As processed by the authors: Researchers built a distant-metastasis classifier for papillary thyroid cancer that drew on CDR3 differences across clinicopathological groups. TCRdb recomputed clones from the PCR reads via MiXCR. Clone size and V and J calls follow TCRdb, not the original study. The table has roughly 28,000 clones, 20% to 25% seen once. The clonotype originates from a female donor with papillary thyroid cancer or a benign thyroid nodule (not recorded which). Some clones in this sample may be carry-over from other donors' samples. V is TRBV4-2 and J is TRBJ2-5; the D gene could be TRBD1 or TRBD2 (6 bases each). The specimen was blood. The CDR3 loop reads CASSRTAGPQETQYF. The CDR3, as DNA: TGTGCCAGCAGCCGGACAGCGGGCCCCCAAGAGACCCAGTACTTC.